These T cell receptor beta chains were read from a single sample in a study of cytomegalovirus exposure and HLA in healthy donors. The table came from immunoSEQ multiplex PCR; TCRdb's copy has only in-frame clones and leaves some out. The sample yields under 200,000 clones, about 70% seen once. The material sequenced was PBMCs. The receptors derive from a woman between 18 and 29 years old in good health and CMV-seropositive. The CDR3 runs from the conserved cysteine through the conserved F or W. Part of the rows lack a size; the others show once, few, many or a class for expanded clones.

CDR3: CASSLGLAGAGELFF
J: TRBJ2-2
size: .
V: TRBV7-9

CDR3: CASSLPTGTSGNHEQYF
J: TRBJ2-7
size: .
V: TRBV7-9

CDR3: CASGGGLAGFNEQFF
J: TRBJ2-1
size: .
V: TRBV12-5

CDR3: CASTRRYSNQPQHF
J: TRBJ1-5
size: .
V: TRBV28

CDR3: CASSQGDTSGINQETQYF
J: TRBJ2-5
size: .
V: TRBV4-2

CDR3: CAWTGAGEQYF
J: TRBJ2-7
size: .
V: TRBV30

CDR3: CASSLGEGLGYGYTF
J: TRBJ1-2
size: .
V: TRBV5-1

CDR3: CASSLRGEQYF
J: TRBJ2-7
size: .
V: TRBV6-5

CDR3: CASSWTLAGGPNEQFF
J: TRBJ2-1
size: .
V: TRBV5-1

CDR3: CAIRGTGGEQYF
J: TRBJ2-7
size: few
V: TRBV10-3

CDR3: CASRADPSYEQYF
J: TRBJ2-7
size: .
V: TRBV2

CDR3: CASSFEGAYEQYF
J: TRBJ2-7
size: once
V: TRBV27

CDR3: CASSPSGTGNGYTF
J: TRBJ1-2
size: .
V: TRBV9

CDR3: CSVAPSDSTDTQYF
J: TRBJ2-3
size: .
V: TRBV29-1

CDR3: CASSYTGIPLYGYTF
J: TRBJ1-2
size: .
V: TRBV7-8

CDR3: CASSPGRGAGSEQFF
J: TRBJ2-1
size: .
V: TRBV5-8

CDR3: CASTYSNQPQHF
J: TRBJ1-5
size: .
V: TRBV19

CDR3: CAWSVEGAEGYTF
J: TRBJ1-2
size: few
V: TRBV30

CDR3: CASSSRDSNQPQHF
J: TRBJ1-5
size: .
V: TRBV5-6